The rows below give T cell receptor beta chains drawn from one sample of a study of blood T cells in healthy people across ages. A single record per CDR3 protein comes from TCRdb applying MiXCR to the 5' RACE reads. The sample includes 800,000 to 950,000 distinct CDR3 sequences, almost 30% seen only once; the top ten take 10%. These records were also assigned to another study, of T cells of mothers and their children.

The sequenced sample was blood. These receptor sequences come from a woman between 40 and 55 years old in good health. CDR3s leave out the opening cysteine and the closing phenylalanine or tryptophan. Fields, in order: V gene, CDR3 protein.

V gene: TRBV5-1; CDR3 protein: ASSPPGESTNEQF
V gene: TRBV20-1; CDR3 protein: SAPVAGVSTEAF
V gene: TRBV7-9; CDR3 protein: ASSLGTGGGETQY
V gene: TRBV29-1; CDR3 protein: SVDLGRVNTEAF
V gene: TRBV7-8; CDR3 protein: ASSLIGGPSTDTQY
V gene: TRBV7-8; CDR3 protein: ASSLFRTANEKLF
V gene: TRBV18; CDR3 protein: ASSPEGAANTGELF
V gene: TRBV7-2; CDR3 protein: ASQRQLNTEAF
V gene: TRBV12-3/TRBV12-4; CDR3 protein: ASSKYGSSYEQY
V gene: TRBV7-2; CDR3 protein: ASSLAGGRTYEQY
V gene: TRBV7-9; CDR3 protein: ASSLVRGPATGYT
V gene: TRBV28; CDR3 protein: ASSFTGTGALYEQY
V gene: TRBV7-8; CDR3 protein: ASSSLAGGSYNEQF
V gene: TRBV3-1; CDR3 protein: ASSQDGYTDTQY
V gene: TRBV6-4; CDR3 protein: ASSQISEGDEQF
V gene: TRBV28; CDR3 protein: ASSLGRRSYGYT
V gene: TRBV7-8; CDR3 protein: ASSLAWGGLDYGYT
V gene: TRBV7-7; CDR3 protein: ASSFRPGNNEQF
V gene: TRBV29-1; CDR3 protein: SAIGETQY
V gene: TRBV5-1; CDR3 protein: ASSSGTSGGDTQY
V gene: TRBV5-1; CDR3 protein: ASSTGQSSEKLF
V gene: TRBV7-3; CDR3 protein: ASSWDRANIQY
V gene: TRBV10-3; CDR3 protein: AISESKTTSYEQF
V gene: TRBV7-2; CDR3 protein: ASSRGPAGSNEQF
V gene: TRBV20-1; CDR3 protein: SAPHDGVNEQF